These 12 T cell receptor beta chains came from one sample sequenced in a study of blood T cell repertoires in COVID-19. The table came from immunoSEQ multiplex PCR; TCRdb's copy has only in-frame clones and leaves some out. The sample holds around 46,000 clones; approximately 83% are singletons and the top ten take 15% to 18%. The sequenced sample consisted of peripheral blood. The receptors stem from a human donor in a cohort sampled during active COVID-19. The donor label of this sample is uncertain.

J is TRBJ1-1 and V is TRBV9; 7 bases are a match to TRBD1. Germline V gene lookup returns CDR1 SGDLS and CDR2 YYNGEE. The CDR3 length is 17 residues. V shed 2 bases and J 3 bases; nucleotides not matched to a gene: 13. The CDR3 is CASSVGPGGREHTEAFF. The CDR3 region has the DNA TGTGCCAGCAGCGTTGGGCCAGGGGGTCGGGAACACACTGAAGCTTTCTTT.

This rearrangement joins TRBV5-1 to TRBJ1-2; D not certain. The germline V and J ends were trimmed by 3 bases and 6 bases, with 12 bases remaining between them. CDR1 and CDR2 (germline): SGHRS, YFSETQ. The CDR3 consists of 13 residues. CDR3 region: CASSWIAGDGYTF. CDR3 sequence (DNA): TGCGCCAGCAGCTGGATTGCCGGGGATGGCTACACCTTC.

V is TRBV12-5 and J is TRBJ1-5; TRBD1 is a possible D gene (5 bases). The V gene's germline CDR1 is LGHNT and CDR2 FRNRAP. This CDR3 spans 17 amino acids. Trimming removed 2 bases from V and 0 bases from J, with 14 bases in between. CDR3 in amino acids: CASGLTQGLYSNQPQHF. Here the CDR3 DNA reads TGTGCTAGTGGTTTGACTCAGGGACTTTATAGCAATCAGCCCCAGCATTTT.

V and J are TRBV3-1 (or the pseudogene TRBV3-2) and TRBJ2-5; D is possibly TRBD1 (6 bases). The germline gives CDR1 LGHDT, CDR2 YNNKEL (reference sequence). This CDR3 contains 15 residues. With 1 base removed from V and 2 bases from J, the gap between germline ends came to 11 bases. CDR3 nucleotides: TGTGCCAGCAGCCAAGGGACAGTCCTGCAAGAGACCCAGTACTTC. This sequence encodes CASSQGTVLQETQYF.

CDR3 protein: CASSPTGTNTYNEQFF. CDR3 DNA: TGTGCCAGCTCACCAACCGGGACTAATACCTACAATGAGCAGTTCTTC. This chain joins TRBV18 and TRBJ2-1; 7 bases agree with TRBD2. The J segment lost 2 bases and the V segment lost 2 bases, leaving 6 bases of the junction unmatched. The CDR3 is 16 residues long. Per germline, CDR1 KGHSH and CDR2 LQKENI.

Only one count was recorded for this clone. The V and J genes are TRBV2 and TRBJ2-1; D gene unclear. V dropped 6 bases and J dropped 5 bases, with 5 bases sitting between them. The CDR3 length is 11 residues. Germline V gene lookup returns CDR1 SNHLY and CDR2 FYNNEI. The CDR3 sequence is CASRRDNEQFF. The CDR3 nucleotides read TGTGCCAGCAGACGGGACAATGAGCAGTTCTTC.

V usage is TRBV19 and J usage is TRBJ1-1; D perhaps matches TRBD1 (5 bases). Germline CDR1 LNHDA, CDR2 SQIVND (reference sequence). V lost 0 bases and J lost 3, with 11 bases in between. The CDR3 covers 15 residues. CDR3 bases: TGTGCCAGTAGTATAGATCCAGGGTGGGACACTGAAGCTTTCTTT. Its translation: CASSIDPGWDTEAFF.

The chain recombines TRBV30 with TRBJ1-2; D is unresolved. V gave up 1 base and J gave up 8 bases, with 14 bases separating them. This CDR3 is 13 amino acids long. The germline CDR1 and CDR2 sequences are GTSNPN and SVGIG (reference sequence). In DNA form, the CDR3 reads TGTGCCTGGAGTGCTAAATCCACCTACGGCTACACCTTC. This gives the protein CAWSAKSTYGYTF.

The chain links TRBV7-2 to TRBJ1-3, with D perhaps matching TRBD1 (6 bases). Germline CDR1 is SGHTA and CDR2 is FQGNSA. The CDR3 runs to 16 residues. Trimming removed 1 base at V and 3 bases at J, with 13 bases between. CDR3 in amino acids: CASSLEGTIRGNTIYF. In nucleotides, the CDR3 is TGTGCCAGCAGCTTAGAGGGGACAATTCGTGGAAACACCATATATTTT.

V gene TRBV5-1 combines with J gene TRBJ2-3; the D gene is possibly TRBD1 (6 bases). Trimming removed 4 bases from V and 4 bases from J, with 10 bases in between. Germline CDR1 and CDR2: SGHRS and YFSETQ. The CDR3 runs 13 residues. The CDR3 loop is CASSTDRPDTQYF. The DNA for the CDR3 is TGCGCCAGCAGCACTGACAGGCCAGATACGCAGTATTTT.

The gene calls are TRBV11-3 and TRBJ2-1, with TRBD1 identical over 9 bases. Germline V gene lookup returns CDR1 SGHNT and CDR2 YENEEA. The junction had 9 bases not matched to a gene; V was cut back by 4 bases and J by 8 bases. CDR3 length: 15 amino acids. The CDR3: CASSSGQGSRDEQFF. As DNA, the CDR3 is TGTGCCAGCAGCTCAGGACAGGGGTCAAGGGATGAGCAGTTCTTC.

The rearrangement joins TRBV7-2 to TRBJ2-5; 9 bases line up with TRBD2. Germline V gene sequence: CDR1 SGHTA, CDR2 FQGNSA. J was trimmed by 2 bases and V by 4 bases; bases with no gene match: 11. CDR3 length: 17 residues. CDR3 bases: TGTGCCAGCAGCTCAAGGGGCTACAGCGGGGGGCAAGAGACCCAGTACTTC. The encoded protein is CASSSRGYSGGQETQYF. The entire variable domain, with the rest obtained from reference TRBV7-2 and TRBJ2-5, is as follows: GAGVSQSPSNKVTEKGKDVELRCDPISGHTALYWYRQSLGQGLEFLIYFQGNSAPDKSGLPSDRFSAERTGGSVSTLTIQRTQQEDSAVYLCASSSRGYSGGQETQYFGPGTRLLVL.